This TCR beta chain comes out of a study of blood T cell repertoires in COVID-19. Looking at the study overall: From the United States, Italy and Spain came samples of acute and convalescent COVID-19. The analysed material was cDNA or gDNA that came from T cells, B-cell-depleted T cells, or PBMCs.

Under the authors' procedure: How many nucleated cells were present was estimated from reference gene primer amplification. The assay was immunoSEQ multiplex PCR, and TCRdb's table has in-frame clones only and misses some. The V and J calls and the clone size are those of that table, but D and trimming were determined from the DNA. The sample carries over 30,000 clones, approximately 91% recorded once. The J segment lost 6 bases and the V segment lost 5 bases, leaving 5 bases of the junction unmatched. The length of the CDR3 is 14 residues. From germline, CDR1 is MNHEY and CDR2 SMNVEV (reference sequence).

Sequenced sample: peripheral blood. This receptor was obtained from a human donor in a cohort sampled during active COVID-19. The rearrangement joins TRBV27 to TRBJ2-7; TRBD2 matches 12 bases. CDR3: CASSRTSGIGEQYF. CDR3 sequence (DNA): TGTGCCAGCAGTAGGACTAGCGGGATTGGCGAGCAGTACTTC.